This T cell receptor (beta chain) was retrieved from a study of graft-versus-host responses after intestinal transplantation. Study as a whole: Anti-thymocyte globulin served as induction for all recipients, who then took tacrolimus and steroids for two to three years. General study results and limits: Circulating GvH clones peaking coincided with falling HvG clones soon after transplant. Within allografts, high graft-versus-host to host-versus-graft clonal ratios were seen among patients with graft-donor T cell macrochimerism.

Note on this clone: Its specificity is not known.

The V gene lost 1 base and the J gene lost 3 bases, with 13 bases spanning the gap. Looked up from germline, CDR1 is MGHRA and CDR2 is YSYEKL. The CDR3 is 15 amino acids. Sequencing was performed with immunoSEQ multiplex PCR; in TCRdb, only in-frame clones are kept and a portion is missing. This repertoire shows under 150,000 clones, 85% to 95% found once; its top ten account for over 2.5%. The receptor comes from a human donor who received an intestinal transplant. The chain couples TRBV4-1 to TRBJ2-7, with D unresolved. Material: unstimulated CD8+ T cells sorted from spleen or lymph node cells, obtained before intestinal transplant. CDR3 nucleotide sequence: TGCGCCAGCAGCCAAGGAGGCGAGCGCGGCTACGAGCAGTACTTC. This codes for CASSQGGERGYEQYF.